This TCR beta chain originates from a study of OX40 agonist ivuxolimab in advanced cancers. Clones were sequenced by immunoSEQ multiplex PCR, and TCRdb holds only the in-frame ones, with some missing. The data contain fewer than 100,000 clones, around 82% of them singletons. CDR1 MGHRA and CDR2 YSYEKL come from the germline V gene. V dropped 0 bases and J dropped 10 bases, with 12 bases sitting between them. The CDR3 is 13 residues long. The clonotype originates from an adult with an advanced solid tumor such as melanoma, head and neck, liver or kidney cancer. The genes are TRBV4-1 and TRBJ1-1; tentative D call: TRBD1 (6 bases). The sample was CD4+ or CD8+ T cells sorted from blood, taken in a trial of the OX40 agonist ivuxolimab. The CDR3 region has the DNA TGCGCCAGCAGCCAAGATGAGGGGGTGACAGCTTTCTTT. Translation gives CASSQDEGVTAFF.